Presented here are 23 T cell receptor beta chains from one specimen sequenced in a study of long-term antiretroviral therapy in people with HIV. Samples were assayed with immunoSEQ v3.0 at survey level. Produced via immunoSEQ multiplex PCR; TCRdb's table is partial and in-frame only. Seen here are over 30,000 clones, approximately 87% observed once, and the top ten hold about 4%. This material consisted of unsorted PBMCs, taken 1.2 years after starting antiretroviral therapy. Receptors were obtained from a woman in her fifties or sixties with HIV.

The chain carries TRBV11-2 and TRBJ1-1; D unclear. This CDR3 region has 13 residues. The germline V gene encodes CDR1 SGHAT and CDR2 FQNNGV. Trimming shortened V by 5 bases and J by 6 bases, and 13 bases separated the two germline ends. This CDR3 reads CASSSQVGAEAFF. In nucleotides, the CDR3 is TGTGCCAGCAGCAGCCAGGTAGGCGCTGAAGCTTTCTTT.

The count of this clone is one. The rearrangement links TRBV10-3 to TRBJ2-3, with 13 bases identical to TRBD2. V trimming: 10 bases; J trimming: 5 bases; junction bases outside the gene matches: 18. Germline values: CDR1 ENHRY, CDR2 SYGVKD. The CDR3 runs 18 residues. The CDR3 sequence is CATRTSGRGGHTGDTQYF. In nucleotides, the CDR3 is TGTGCCACCAGGACTAGCGGGAGAGGGGGACACACAGGAGATACGCAGTATTTT.

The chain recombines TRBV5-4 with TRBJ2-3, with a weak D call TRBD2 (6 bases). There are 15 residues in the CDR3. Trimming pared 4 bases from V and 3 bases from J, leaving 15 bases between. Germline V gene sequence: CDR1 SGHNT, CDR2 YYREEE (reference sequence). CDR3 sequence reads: CASSGGTDQTDTQYF. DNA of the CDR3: TGTGCCAGCAGCGGGGGGACGGACCAAACAGATACGCAGTATTTT.

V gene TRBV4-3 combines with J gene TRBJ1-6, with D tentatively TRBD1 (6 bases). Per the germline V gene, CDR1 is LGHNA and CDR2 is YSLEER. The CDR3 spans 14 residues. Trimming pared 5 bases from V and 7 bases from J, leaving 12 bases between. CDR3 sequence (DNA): TGCGCCAGCAGCGAAAGTAGGGGGAATTCACCCCTCCACTTT. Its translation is CASSESRGNSPLHF.

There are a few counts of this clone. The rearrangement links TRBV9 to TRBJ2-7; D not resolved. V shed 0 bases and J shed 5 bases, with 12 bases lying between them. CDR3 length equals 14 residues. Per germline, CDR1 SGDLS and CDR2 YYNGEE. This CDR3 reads CASSVELGTHEQYF. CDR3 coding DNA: TGTGCCAGCAGCGTAGAACTGGGTACCCACGAGCAGTACTTC.

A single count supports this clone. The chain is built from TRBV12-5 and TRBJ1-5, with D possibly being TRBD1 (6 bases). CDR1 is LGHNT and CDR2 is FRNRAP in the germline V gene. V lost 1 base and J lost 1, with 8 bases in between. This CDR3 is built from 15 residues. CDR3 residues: CASGLGQASNQPQHF. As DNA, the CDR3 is TGTGCTAGTGGTTTGGGACAGGCAAGCAATCAGCCCCAGCATTTT.

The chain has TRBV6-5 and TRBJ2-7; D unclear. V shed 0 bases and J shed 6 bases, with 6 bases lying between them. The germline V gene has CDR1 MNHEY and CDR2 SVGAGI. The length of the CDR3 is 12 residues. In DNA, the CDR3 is TGTGCCAGCAGTTACTCGGGTCGCGAGCAGTACTTC. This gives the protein CASSYSGREQYF.

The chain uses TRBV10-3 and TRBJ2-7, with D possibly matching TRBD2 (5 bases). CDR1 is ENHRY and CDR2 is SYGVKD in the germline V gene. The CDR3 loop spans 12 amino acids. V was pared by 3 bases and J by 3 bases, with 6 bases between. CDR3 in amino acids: CAISDGDYEQYF. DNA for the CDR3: TGTGCCATCAGTGACGGGGACTACGAGCAGTACTTC.

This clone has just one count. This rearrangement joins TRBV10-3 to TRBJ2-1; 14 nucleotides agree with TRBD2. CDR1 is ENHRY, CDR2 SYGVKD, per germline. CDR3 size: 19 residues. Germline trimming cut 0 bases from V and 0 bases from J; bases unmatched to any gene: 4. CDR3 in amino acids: CAISESGLAGASSYNEQFF. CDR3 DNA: TGTGCCATCAGTGAGTCGGGACTAGCGGGGGCAAGCTCCTACAATGAGCAGTTCTTC.

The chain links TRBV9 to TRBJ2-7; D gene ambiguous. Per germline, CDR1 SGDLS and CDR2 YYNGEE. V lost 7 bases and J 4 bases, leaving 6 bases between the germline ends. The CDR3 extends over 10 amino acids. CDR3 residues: CASGVYEQYF. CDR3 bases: TGTGCCAGCGGAGTTTACGAGCAGTACTTC.

Written as DNA, the CDR3 is TGTGCCAGCGGGAGGGGGAGGACAGGTGGATCACCCCTCCACTTT. It translates to CASGRGRTGGSPLHF. The chain is built from TRBV11-2 and TRBJ1-6; 7 nucleotides line up with TRBD1. CDR3 size: 15 residues. The trim removed 8 bases at V and 10 bases at J, leaving 14 bases unmatched. Germline-derived CDR1 and CDR2 are SGHAT and FQNNGV.

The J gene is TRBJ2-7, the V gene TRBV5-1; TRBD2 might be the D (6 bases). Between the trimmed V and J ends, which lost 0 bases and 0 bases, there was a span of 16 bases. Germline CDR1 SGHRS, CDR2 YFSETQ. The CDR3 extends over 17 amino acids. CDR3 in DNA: TGCGCCAGCAGCTTGGGTATGTGGGGAGGCTCCTCCTACGAGCAGTACTTC. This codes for CASSLGMWGGSSYEQYF.

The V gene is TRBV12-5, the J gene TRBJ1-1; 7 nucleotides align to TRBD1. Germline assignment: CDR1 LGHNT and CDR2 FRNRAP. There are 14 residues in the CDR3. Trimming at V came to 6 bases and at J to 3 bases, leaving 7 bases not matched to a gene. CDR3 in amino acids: CASGKIGTDTEAFF. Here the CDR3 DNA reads TGTGCTAGTGGAAAGATAGGGACAGACACTGAAGCTTTCTTT. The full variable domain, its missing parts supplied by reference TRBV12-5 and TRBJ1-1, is DARVTQTPRHKVTEMGQEVTMRCQPILGHNTVFWYRQTMMQGLELLAYFRNRAPLDDSGMPKDRFSAEMPDATLATLKIQPSEPRDSAVYFCASGKIGTDTEAFFGQGTRLTVV.

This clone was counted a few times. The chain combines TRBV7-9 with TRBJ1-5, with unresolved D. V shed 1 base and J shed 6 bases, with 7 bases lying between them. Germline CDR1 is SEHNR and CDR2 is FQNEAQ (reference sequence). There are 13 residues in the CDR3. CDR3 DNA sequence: TGTGCCAGCAGCTTAGGGGTGAGTCAGCCCCAGCATTTT. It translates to CASSLGVSQPQHF. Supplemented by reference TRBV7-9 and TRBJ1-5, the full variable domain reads DTGVSQNPRHKITKRGQNVTFRCDPISEHNRLYWYRQTLGQGPEFLTYFQNEAQLEKSRLLSDRFSAERPKGSFSTLEIQRTEQGDSAMYLCASSLGVSQPQHFGDGTRLSIL.

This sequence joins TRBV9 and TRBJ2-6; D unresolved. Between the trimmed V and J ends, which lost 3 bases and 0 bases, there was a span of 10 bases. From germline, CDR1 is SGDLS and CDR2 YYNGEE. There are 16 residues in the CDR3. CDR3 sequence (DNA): TGTGCCAGCAGCGGATCCCAGATCTCTGGGGCCAACGTCCTGACTTTC. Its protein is CASSGSQISGANVLTF.

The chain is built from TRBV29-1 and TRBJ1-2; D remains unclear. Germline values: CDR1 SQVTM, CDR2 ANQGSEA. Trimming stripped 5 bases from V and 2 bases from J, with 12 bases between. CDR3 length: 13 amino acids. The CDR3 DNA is TGCAGCGTTCTCCAAACAGTCAACTATGGCTACACCTTC. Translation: CSVLQTVNYGYTF.

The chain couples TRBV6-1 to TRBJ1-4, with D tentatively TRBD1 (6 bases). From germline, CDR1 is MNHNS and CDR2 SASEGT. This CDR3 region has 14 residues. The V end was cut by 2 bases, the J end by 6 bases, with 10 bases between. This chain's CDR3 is CASSERGADEKLFF. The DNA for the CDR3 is TGTGCCAGCAGTGAAAGGGGGGCAGATGAAAAACTGTTTTTT.

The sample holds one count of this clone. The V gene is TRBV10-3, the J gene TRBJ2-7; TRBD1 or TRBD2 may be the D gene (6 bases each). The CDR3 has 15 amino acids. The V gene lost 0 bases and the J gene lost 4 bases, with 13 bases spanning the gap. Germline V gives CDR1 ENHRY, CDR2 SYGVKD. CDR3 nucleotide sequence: TGTGCCATCAGTGAGTCGGAGAGGGGGGTTTACGAGCAGTACTTC. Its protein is CAISESERGVYEQYF.

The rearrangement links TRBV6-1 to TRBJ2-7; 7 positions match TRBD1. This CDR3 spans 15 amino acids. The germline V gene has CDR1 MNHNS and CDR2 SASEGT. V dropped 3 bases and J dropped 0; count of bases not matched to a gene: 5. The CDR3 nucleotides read TGTGCCAGCAGTGAGGACAGGTCAAGCTCCTACGAGCAGTACTTC. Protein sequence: CASSEDRSSSYEQYF.

The CDR3 nucleotides are TGTGCCAGCAGTTTATTTTCTAATAGCAATCAGCCCCAGCATTTT. This codes for CASSLFSNSNQPQHF. The rearrangement links TRBV27 to TRBJ1-5; D is undetermined. V lost 1 base to trimming and J lost 0 bases, with 7 bases between them. The CDR3 covers 15 residues. Looked up from germline, CDR1 is MNHEY and CDR2 is SMNVEV (reference sequence).

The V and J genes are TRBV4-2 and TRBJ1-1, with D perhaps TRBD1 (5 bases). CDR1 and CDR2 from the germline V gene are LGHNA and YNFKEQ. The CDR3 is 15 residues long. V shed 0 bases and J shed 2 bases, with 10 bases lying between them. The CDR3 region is CASSQDLGQNTEAFF. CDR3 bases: TGTGCCAGCAGCCAAGATCTGGGGCAAAACACTGAAGCTTTCTTT.

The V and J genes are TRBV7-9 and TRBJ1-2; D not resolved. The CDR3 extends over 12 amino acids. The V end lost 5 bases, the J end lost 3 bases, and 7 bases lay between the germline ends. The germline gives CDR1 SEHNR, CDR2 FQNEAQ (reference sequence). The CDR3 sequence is CASSQEDYGYTF. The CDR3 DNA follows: TGTGCCAGCAGCCAAGAGGACTATGGCTACACCTTC.

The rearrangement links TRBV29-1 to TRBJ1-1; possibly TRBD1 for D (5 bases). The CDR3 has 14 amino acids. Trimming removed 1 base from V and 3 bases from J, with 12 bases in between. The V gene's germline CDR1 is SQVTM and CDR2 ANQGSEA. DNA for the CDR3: TGCAGCGTTGAAGCGGCAGGGTGGGACACTGAAGCTTTCTTT. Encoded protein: CSVEAAGWDTEAFF. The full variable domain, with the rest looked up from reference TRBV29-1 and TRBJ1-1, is SAVISQKPSRDICQRGTSLTIQCQVDSQVTMMFWYRQQPGQSLTLIATANQGSEATYESGFVIDKFPISRPNLTFSTLTVSNMSPEDSSIYLCSVEAAGWDTEAFFGQGTRLTVV.